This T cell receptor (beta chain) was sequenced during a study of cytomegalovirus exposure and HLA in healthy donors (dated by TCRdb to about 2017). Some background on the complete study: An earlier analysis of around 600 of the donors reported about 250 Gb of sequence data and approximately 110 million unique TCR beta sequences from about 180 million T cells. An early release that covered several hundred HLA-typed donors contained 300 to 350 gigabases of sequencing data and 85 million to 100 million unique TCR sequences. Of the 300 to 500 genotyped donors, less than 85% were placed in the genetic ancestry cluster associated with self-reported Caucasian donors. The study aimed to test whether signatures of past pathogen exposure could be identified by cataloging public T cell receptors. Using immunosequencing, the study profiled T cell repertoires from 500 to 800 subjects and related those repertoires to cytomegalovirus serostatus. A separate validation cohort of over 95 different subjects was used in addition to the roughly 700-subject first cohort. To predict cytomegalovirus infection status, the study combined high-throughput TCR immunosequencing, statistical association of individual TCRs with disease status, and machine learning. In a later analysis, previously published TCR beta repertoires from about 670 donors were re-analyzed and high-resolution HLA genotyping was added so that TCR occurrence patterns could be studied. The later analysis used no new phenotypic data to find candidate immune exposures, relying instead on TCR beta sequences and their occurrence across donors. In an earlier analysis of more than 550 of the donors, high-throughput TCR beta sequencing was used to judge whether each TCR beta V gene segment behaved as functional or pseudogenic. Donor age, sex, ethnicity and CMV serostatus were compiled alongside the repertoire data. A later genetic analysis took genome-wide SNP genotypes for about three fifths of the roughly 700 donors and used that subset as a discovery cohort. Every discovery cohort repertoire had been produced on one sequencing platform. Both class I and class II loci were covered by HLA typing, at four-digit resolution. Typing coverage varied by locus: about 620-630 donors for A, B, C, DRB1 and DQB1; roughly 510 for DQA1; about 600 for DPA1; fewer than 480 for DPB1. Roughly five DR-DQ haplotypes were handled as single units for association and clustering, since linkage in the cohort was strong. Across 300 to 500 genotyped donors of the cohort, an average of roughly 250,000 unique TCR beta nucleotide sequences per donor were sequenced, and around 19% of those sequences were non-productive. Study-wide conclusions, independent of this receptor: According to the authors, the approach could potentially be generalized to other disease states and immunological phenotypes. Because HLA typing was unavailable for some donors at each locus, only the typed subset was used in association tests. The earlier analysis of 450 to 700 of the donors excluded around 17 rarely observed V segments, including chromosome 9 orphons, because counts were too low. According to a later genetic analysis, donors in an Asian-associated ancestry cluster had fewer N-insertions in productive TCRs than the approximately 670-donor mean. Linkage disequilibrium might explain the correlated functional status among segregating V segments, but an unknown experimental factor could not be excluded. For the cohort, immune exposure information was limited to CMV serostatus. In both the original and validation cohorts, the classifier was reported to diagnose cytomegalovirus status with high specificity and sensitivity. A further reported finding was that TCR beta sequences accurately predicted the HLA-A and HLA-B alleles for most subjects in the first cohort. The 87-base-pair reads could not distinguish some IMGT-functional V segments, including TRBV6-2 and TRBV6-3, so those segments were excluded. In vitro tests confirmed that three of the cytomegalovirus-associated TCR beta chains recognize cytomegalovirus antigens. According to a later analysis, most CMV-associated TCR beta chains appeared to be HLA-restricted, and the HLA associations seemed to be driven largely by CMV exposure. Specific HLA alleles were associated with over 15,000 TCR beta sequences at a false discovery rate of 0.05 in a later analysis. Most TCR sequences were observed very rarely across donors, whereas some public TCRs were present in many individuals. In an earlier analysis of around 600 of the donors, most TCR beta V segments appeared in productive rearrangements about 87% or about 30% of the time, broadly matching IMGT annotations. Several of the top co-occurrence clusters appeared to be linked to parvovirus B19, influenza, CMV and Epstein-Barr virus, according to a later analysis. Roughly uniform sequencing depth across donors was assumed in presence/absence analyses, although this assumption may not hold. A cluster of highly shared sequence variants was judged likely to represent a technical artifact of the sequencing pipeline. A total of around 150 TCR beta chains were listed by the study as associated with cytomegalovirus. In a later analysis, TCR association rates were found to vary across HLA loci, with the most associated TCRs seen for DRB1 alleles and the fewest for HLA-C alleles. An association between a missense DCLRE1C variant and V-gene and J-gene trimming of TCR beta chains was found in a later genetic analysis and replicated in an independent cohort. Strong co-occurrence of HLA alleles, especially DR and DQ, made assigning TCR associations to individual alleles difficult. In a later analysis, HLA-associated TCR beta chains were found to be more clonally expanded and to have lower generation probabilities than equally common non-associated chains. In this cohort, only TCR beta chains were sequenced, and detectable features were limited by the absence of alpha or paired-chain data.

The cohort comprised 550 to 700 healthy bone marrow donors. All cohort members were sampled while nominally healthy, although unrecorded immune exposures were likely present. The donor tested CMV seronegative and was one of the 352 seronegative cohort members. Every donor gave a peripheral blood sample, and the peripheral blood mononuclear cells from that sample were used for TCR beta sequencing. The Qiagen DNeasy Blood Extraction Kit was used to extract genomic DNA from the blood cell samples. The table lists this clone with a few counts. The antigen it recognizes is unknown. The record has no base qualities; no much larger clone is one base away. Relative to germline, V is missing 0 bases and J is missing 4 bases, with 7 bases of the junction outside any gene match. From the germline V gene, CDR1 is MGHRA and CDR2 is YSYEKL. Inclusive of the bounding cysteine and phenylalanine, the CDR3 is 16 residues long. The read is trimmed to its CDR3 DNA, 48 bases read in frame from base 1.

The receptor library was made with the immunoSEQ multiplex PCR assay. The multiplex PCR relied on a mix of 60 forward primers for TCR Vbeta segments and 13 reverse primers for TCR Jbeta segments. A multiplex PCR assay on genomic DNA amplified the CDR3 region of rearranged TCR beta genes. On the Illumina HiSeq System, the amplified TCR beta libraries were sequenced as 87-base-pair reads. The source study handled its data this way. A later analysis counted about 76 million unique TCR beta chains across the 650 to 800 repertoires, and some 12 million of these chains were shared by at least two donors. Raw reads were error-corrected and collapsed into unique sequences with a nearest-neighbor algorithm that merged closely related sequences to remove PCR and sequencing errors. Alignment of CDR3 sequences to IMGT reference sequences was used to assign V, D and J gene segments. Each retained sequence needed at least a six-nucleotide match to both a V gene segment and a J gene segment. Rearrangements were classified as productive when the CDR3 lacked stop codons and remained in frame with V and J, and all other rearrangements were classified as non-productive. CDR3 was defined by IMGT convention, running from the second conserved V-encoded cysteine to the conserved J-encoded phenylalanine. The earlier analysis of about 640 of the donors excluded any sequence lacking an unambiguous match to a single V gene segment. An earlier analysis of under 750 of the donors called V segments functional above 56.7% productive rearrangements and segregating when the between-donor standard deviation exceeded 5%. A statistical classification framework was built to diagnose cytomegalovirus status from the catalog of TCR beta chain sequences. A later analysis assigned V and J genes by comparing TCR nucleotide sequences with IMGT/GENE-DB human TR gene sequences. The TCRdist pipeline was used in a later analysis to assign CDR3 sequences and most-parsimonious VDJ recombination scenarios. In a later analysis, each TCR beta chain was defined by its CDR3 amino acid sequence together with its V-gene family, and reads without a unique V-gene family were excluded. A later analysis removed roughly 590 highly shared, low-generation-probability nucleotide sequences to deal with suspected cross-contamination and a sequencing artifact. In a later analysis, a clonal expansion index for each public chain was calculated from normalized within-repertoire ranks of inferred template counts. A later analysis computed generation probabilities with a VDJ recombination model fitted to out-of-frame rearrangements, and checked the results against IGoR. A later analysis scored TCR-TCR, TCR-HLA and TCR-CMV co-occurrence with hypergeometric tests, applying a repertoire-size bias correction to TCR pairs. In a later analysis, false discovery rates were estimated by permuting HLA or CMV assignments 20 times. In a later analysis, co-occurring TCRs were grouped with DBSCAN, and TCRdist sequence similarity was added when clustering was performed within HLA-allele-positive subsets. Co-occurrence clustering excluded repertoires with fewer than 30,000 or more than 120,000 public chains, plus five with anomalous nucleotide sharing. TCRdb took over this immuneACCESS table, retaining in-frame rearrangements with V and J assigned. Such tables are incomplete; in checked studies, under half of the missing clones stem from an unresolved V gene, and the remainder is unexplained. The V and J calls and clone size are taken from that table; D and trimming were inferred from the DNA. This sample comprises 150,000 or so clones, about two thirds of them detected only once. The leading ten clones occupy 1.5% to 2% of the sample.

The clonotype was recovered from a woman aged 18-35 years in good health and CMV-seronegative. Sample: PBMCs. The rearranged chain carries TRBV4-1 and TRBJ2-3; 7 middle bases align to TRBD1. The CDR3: CASSQDRSGGADTQYF. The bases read TGCGCCAGCAGCCAAGATCGGTCAGGGGGAGCAGATACGCAGTATTTT.